The 12 T cell receptor beta chains in this list originate from one sample, sequenced in a study of blood T cell repertoires in COVID-19. Assay used: immunoSEQ multiplex PCR; TCRdb lists only in-frame clones, some missing. Of 130,000 to 150,000 clones listed, under 85% are singletons. The sequencing sample was made of peripheral blood. Receptor source: a woman older than 75 in a cohort sampled during active or convalescent COVID-19.

The chain recombines TRBV7-6 with TRBJ2-5; 10 bases line up with TRBD2. The V segment lost 4 bases and the J segment 4 bases; nucleotides outside the gene matches: 6. There are 15 residues in the CDR3. The germline V gene has CDR1 SGHVS and CDR2 FNYEAQ. CDR3 sequence reads: CASSSPIAGGETQYF. In nucleotides, the CDR3 is TGTGCCAGCAGCTCACCTATAGCGGGGGGAGAGACCCAGTACTTC.

The V and J genes are TRBV3-1 (or the pseudogene TRBV3-2) and TRBJ1-2; TRBD1 might be the D (5 bases). This CDR3 is 15 amino acids long. The germline V and J ends were trimmed by 0 bases and 7 bases, with 15 bases remaining between them. The germline CDR1 and CDR2 sequences are LGHDT and YNNKEL (reference sequence). The chain's CDR3 is CASSQEDNPRGGYTF. CDR3 nucleotides: TGTGCCAGCAGCCAAGAGGACAACCCGCGGGGTGGCTACACCTTC.

The rearrangement links TRBV7-2 to TRBJ2-7, with 8 bases matching TRBD2. This CDR3 has 13 amino acids. CDR1 is SGHTA, CDR2 FQGNSA, per germline. The ends lost 8 bases at V and 7 bases at J; junction bases unmatched: 10. The CDR3 nucleotides read TGTGCCAGCGCCCGGGAGGGTATTAATGAGCAGTACTTC. Protein: CASAREGINEQYF.

CDR3 sequence: CASSERDRDGEQYF. The CDR3 region has the DNA TGTGCCAGCAGTGAACGGGACAGGGATGGCGAGCAGTACTTC. This chain links TRBV6-1 with TRBJ2-7; TRBD1 aligns across 9 bases. This CDR3 contains 14 residues. With 2 bases clipped from V and 6 bases from J, the junction kept 5 bases outside the gene matches. The germline V gene has CDR1 MNHNS and CDR2 SASEGT.

The chain couples TRBV28 to TRBJ2-3, with D tentatively TRBD1 (6 bases). The CDR3 length is 15 residues. The germline gives CDR1 MDHEN, CDR2 SYDVKM. Trimming stripped 2 bases from V and 5 bases from J, with 14 bases between. The CDR3, as DNA: TGTGCCAGCAGTTTAGGGGGCGCCAATGGAGATACGCAGTATTTT. Its protein product is CASSLGGANGDTQYF.

This clone was seen more than once but under ten times. In DNA, the CDR3 is TGTGCCAGCAGCCCCTCTAGGACAGAATCTGAAGCTTTCTTT. This translates into CASSPSRTESEAFF. This chain joins TRBV11-2 and TRBJ1-1; the D gene is possibly TRBD1 (6 bases). The germline V and J ends were trimmed by 5 bases and 6 bases, with 16 bases remaining between them. Germline V gene data show CDR1 as SGHAT and CDR2 as FQNNGV. This CDR3 spans 14 amino acids.

J is TRBJ1-1 and V is TRBV28, with D unclear. The CDR3 is 12 residues long. Germline V gives CDR1 MDHEN, CDR2 SYDVKM. The V end was cut by 4 bases, the J end by 4 bases, with 7 bases between. In DNA form, the CDR3 reads TGTGCCAGCAGTTCTATGCCCACTGAAGCTTTCTTT. Protein: CASSSMPTEAFF.

CDR3 region: CASTQRQEAKNIQYF. CDR3 nucleotide sequence: TGTGCCAGCACGCAGCGACAGGAGGCCAAAAACATTCAGTACTTC. The chain is built from TRBV3-1 (or the pseudogene TRBV3-2) and TRBJ2-4; D possibly corresponds to TRBD1 (6 bases). Trimming cost V 7 bases and J 1 base, with 14 bases left between them. The V gene's germline CDR1 is LGHDT and CDR2 YNNKEL (reference sequence). The CDR3 length is 15 residues.

V is TRBV28 and J is TRBJ2-2, with D possibly matching TRBD1 (5 bases). The CDR3 contains 14 residues. V was shortened by 7 bases and J by 5 bases, with 14 bases between the two germline ends. Per germline, CDR1 MDHEN and CDR2 SYDVKM. CDR3 sequence reads: CASTPTGRTGELFF. For the CDR3, the DNA is TGTGCCAGCACCCCTACAGGAAGGACCGGGGAGCTGTTTTTT.

A single count supports this clone. Here the CDR3 reads CASSYSGTSANTQYF. DNA for the CDR3: TGTGCCAGCAGTTACTCGGGGACTAGCGCAAATACGCAGTATTTT. The chain couples TRBV6-2 or TRBV6-3 to TRBJ2-3; 10 bases are shared with TRBD2. The length of the CDR3 is 15 residues. The germline V gene has CDR1 MNHEY and CDR2 SVGEGT. With V trimmed by 0 bases and J by 7 bases, 4 bases remained unmatched.

This rearrangement joins TRBV28 to TRBJ1-4, with TRBD1 matching over 7 bases. The germline V gene has CDR1 MDHEN and CDR2 SYDVKM. This CDR3 region has 15 residues. Trimming removed 5 bases from V and 0 bases from J; junction bases left unmatched: 3. The CDR3 sequence is CASSAGTATNEKLFF. DNA of the CDR3: TGTGCCAGCAGTGCAGGGACAGCAACTAATGAAAAACTGTTTTTT.

V and J are TRBV5-8 and TRBJ1-6; maybe TRBD1 (5 bases). The germline V and J ends were trimmed by 0 bases and 1 base, with 11 bases remaining between them. This CDR3 region has 17 residues. CDR1 is SGHTS and CDR2 is YDEGEE in the germline V gene. The CDR3, as DNA: TGTGCCAGCAGCTTGGGGCAGGGAACATCCTATAATTCACCCCTCCACTTT. It is translated as CASSLGQGTSYNSPLHF.